Included here is one T cell receptor beta chain sequence, with context. CDR3 length: 14 amino acids. The data were obtained in a study of T cell responses to AZD1222 COVID-19 vaccine. Produced via immunoSEQ multiplex PCR; TCRdb's table is partial and in-frame only. The repertoire includes under 200,000 clones, about 89% of them detected once, and 1.9% sits in the top ten. V is TRBV1 and J is TRBJ1-2. TRBV1 is a documented pseudogene. The TCR comes from an adult in good health. Sequences were derived from peripheral blood, sampled on day 0 of AZD1222 vaccination. CDR3 bases: TGCACCAGCAGCCAAGTCGGCGGCTCCTATGGCTACACCTTC. This encodes CTSSQVGGSYGYTF.